These 27 T cell receptor beta chains were sequenced from one sample in a study of blood T cell repertoires in COVID-19. Using immunoSEQ multiplex PCR, the repertoire was profiled, and TCRdb retains in-frame clones only, with some absent. The repertoire has 150,000 to 200,000 clones, approximately 86% of them found once; the top ten carry 2.5% to 4%. Material: peripheral blood. All receptors derive from a man aged 70 or older with acute or convalescent COVID-19.

The chain combines TRBV7-2 with TRBJ2-7; TRBD1 matches 11 bases. The CDR3 length is 18 residues. From germline, CDR1 is SGHTA and CDR2 FQGNSA. V lost 5 bases, J lost 4 bases, and 16 bases stayed unmatched. CDR3 loop: CASSTRVADRGRFYEQYF. The DNA for the CDR3 is TGTGCCAGCAGCACTAGGGTAGCGGACAGGGGGCGCTTTTACGAGCAGTACTTC. Using reference TRBV7-2 and TRBJ2-7 for the parts outside the CDR3, the full variable domain is GAGVSQSPSNKVTEKGKDVELRCDPISGHTALYWYRQSLGQGLEFLIYFQGNSAPDKSGLPSDRFSAERTGGSVSTLTIQRTQQEDSAVYLCASSTRVADRGRFYEQYFGPGTRLTVT.

This sequence joins TRBV19 and TRBJ2-2; TRBD1 is a possible D gene (6 bases). This CDR3 contains 14 residues. Germline V gene data show CDR1 as LNHDA and CDR2 as SQIVND (reference sequence). Trimming pared 7 bases from V and 6 bases from J, leaving 15 bases between. CDR3 in DNA: TGTGCCAGTAAGGAGGTGGGGGCGGCCGGGGAGCTGTTTTTT. Its protein is CASKEVGAAGELFF.

This chain uses TRBV30 with TRBJ2-5, with TRBD2 identical over 7 bases. From germline, CDR1 is GTSNPN and CDR2 SVGIG (reference sequence). V lost 4 bases, J lost 5 bases, and 7 bases stayed unmatched. The CDR3 extends over 13 amino acids. CDR3 nucleotide sequence: TGTGCCTGGACCGTGCCCGGGAGGGAGACCCAGTACTTC. It encodes CAWTVPGRETQYF.

The CDR3 sequence is CASSPTAQLYNEQFF. The CDR3 DNA is TGTGCCAGCTCACCGACTGCCCAGCTGTACAATGAGCAGTTCTTC. The chain recombines TRBV18 with TRBJ2-1; D remains ambiguous. Germline CDR1 and CDR2: KGHSH and LQKENI. V was trimmed by 3 bases and J by 4 bases, leaving 13 bases between them. The CDR3 contains 15 residues.

V is TRBV7-9 and J is TRBJ2-1; weak D call: TRBD1 (6 bases). Germline V lookup: CDR1 SEHNR, CDR2 FQNEAQ (reference sequence). Between the trimmed V and J ends, which lost 4 bases and 3 bases, there was a span of 16 bases. This CDR3 is 16 amino acids long. As DNA, the CDR3 is TGTGCCAGCAGCTCCCGAGTGGGACAAAGCTACAATGAGCAGTTCTTC. The encoded protein is CASSSRVGQSYNEQFF.

This clone was observed many times. The DNA of the CDR3 is TGTGCCAGCATAGGGAGGCCCGGCACCGGGGAGCTGTTTTTT. This translates into CASIGRPGTGELFF. This chain uses TRBV14 with TRBJ2-2, with D possibly TRBD2 on 6 matching bases. This CDR3 is 14 amino acids long. Trimming cost V 7 bases and J 4 bases, with 13 bases left between them. The germline gives CDR1 SGHDN, CDR2 FVKESK.

The V call is TRBV5-4, the J call TRBJ1-3; 7 bases map to TRBD1. Germline V lookup: CDR1 SGHNT, CDR2 YYREEE (reference sequence). The V gene end was trimmed by 4 bases and the J gene end by 0 bases; junction bases not matched to a gene: 4. This CDR3 has 15 residues. The CDR3 region is CASSRDSISGNTIYF. The CDR3, as DNA: TGTGCCAGCAGCAGGGACAGTATCTCTGGAAACACCATATATTTT.

This chain links TRBV2 with TRBJ2-3; D may be TRBD1 (5 bases). This CDR3 is built from 15 residues. The V and J ends lost 2 bases and 0 bases respectively, with 9 bases between them. Germline V gene lookup returns CDR1 SNHLY and CDR2 FYNNEI. The CDR3 sequence: CASSEWGWSTDTQYF. The CDR3 DNA is TGTGCCAGCAGTGAATGGGGCTGGAGCACAGATACGCAGTATTTT. Together with reference TRBV2 and TRBJ2-3, the CDR3 gives the full variable domain: EPEVTQTPSHQVTQMGQEVILRCVPISNHLYFYWYRQILGQKVEFLVSFYNNEISEKSEIFDDQFSVERPDGSNFTLKIRSTKLEDSAMYFCASSEWGWSTDTQYFGPGTRLTVL.

The chain uses TRBV5-1 and TRBJ2-3; 12 bases agree with TRBD2. Germline-derived CDR1 and CDR2 are SGHRS and YFSETQ. The CDR3 is 16 amino acids. V shed 3 bases, J shed 2 bases, and the junction held 4 bases outside the gene matches. CDR3 DNA sequence: TGCGCCAGCAGCTGGACTAGCGGGGCCATCACAGATACGCAGTATTTT. Its translation is CASSWTSGAITDTQYF. The entire variable domain, with the rest obtained from reference TRBV5-1 and TRBJ2-3, is as follows: KAGVTQTPRYLIKTRGQQVTLSCSPISGHRSVSWYQQTPGQGLQFLFEYFSETQRNKGNFPGRFSGRQFSNSRSEMNVSTLELGDSALYLCASSWTSGAITDTQYFGPGTRLTVL.

The V call is TRBV7-2, the J call TRBJ2-6; D is ambiguous. The V and J ends lost 6 bases and 0 bases respectively, with 9 bases between them. Germline V gene data show CDR1 as SGHTA and CDR2 as FQGNSA. This CDR3 contains 15 residues. The CDR3 sequence: CASRPPSSGANVLTF. The CDR3 DNA sequence: TGTGCCAGCAGACCGCCGAGCTCTGGGGCCAACGTCCTGACTTTC.

This chain connects TRBV9 to TRBJ2-2; TRBD1 might be the D (7 bases). This CDR3 spans 15 amino acids. The germline V gene encodes CDR1 SGDLS and CDR2 YYNGEE. V lost 4 bases, J lost 5 bases, and 15 bases lay in between. The CDR3 DNA is TGTGCCAGCAGCCCCAGGGGGGACACGACCGGGGAGCTGTTTTTT. Translated: CASSPRGDTTGELFF.

This chain links TRBV10-2 with TRBJ2-2; the match to TRBD2 covers 8 bases. The germline V gene has CDR1 WSHSY and CDR2 SAAADI. The ends lost 2 bases at V and 7 bases at J; junction bases unmatched: 6. This CDR3 is built from 15 residues. Written as DNA, the CDR3 is TGCGCCAGCAGTGAGGCGCTAGCGGGTATCGGGGAGCTGTTTTTT. Residues: CASSEALAGIGELFF.

The chain is built from TRBV18 and TRBJ2-7; possible D gene TRBD1, 5 bases. The CDR3 consists of 13 residues. The V gene lost 2 bases and the J gene lost 7 bases, with 12 bases spanning the gap. CDR1 and CDR2 from the germline V gene are KGHSH and LQKENI. CDR3 amino acids: CASSPSRAGEQYF. The CDR3 DNA reads TGTGCCAGCTCACCATCAAGGGCAGGGGAGCAGTACTTC.

As for this clone: One end of the junction varies from germline; a read error may be responsible. The J gene is TRBJ2-1, the V gene TRBV7-2; TRBD2 might be the D (5 bases). The V gene's germline CDR1 is SGHTA and CDR2 FQGNSA. This CDR3 region has 13 residues. The CDR3 DNA reads as TGTGCCAGCAGCTTAGAAACGGCGGGTAAAAGCATCTTC. It translates to CASSLETAGKSIF.

The gene calls are TRBV28 and TRBJ2-7; D perhaps matches TRBD2 (5 bases). CDR3 length: 13 amino acids. V dropped 4 bases and J dropped 7 bases, with 14 bases sitting between them. From germline, CDR1 is MDHEN and CDR2 SYDVKM. As DNA, the CDR3 is TGTGCCAGCAGTTACGGGATCTTGGGGGAGCAGTACTTC. Residues: CASSYGILGEQYF.

The chain employs TRBV5-4 and TRBJ1-6; D uncertain. Trimming removed 0 bases from V and 6 bases from J, with 10 bases in between. Germline assignment: CDR1 SGHNT and CDR2 YYREEE (reference sequence). The CDR3 contains 15 residues. The CDR3, as DNA: TGTGCCAGCAGCTTGGTCGGCGGGTTTAATTCACCCCTCCACTTT. Amino acid sequence: CASSLVGGFNSPLHF.

This clone has a single count. The rearrangement joins TRBV2 to TRBJ1-5; D ambiguous. Trimming pared 4 bases from V and 1 base from J, leaving 8 bases between. Looked up from germline, CDR1 is SNHLY and CDR2 is FYNNEI. The CDR3 covers 14 residues. The CDR3 DNA reads TGTGCCAGCAGTGGAATGAGCAGCAATCAGCCCCAGCATTTT. Protein: CASSGMSSNQPQHF. The complete variable domain, with remaining parts taken from reference TRBV2 and TRBJ1-5, reads EPEVTQTPSHQVTQMGQEVILRCVPISNHLYFYWYRQILGQKVEFLVSFYNNEISEKSEIFDDQFSVERPDGSNFTLKIRSTKLEDSAMYFCASSGMSSNQPQHFGDGTRLSIL.

The J gene is TRBJ2-7, the V gene TRBV4-1; 8 positions match TRBD2. J gave up 2 bases and V 1 base, and 4 bases lay outside the gene matches. The CDR3 extends over 15 amino acids. Germline V gives CDR1 MGHRA, CDR2 YSYEKL. CDR3 loop: CASSQGTSGTYEQYF. CDR3 bases: TGCGCCAGCAGCCAAGGTACTAGCGGAACCTACGAGCAGTACTTC.

The genes are TRBV6-5 and TRBJ1-2; TRBD1 matches at 8 bases. The CDR3 sequence is 13 residues long. Germline loops: CDR1 MNHEY, CDR2 SVGAGI. V was pared by 7 bases and J by 4 bases, with 5 bases of the junction left unmatched. The CDR3 region is CASNGQGFYGYTF. The CDR3 coding sequence is TGTGCCAGCAATGGACAGGGATTCTATGGCTACACCTTC.

The J gene is TRBJ2-7, the V gene TRBV24-1, with D possibly TRBD1 on 6 matching bases. The CDR3 is 16 amino acids. Trimming removed 5 bases at V and 0 bases at J, with 16 bases between. Germline V CDR1 and CDR2: KGHDR, SFDVKD. The CDR3 protein is CATSVLTQGRSYEQYF. CDR3 nucleotides: TGTGCCACCAGTGTACTGACACAGGGCCGCTCCTACGAGCAGTACTTC.

The chain links TRBV11-2 to TRBJ2-3, with a tentative D call TRBD2 (6 bases). The CDR3 loop spans 13 amino acids. The germline CDR1 and CDR2 sequences are SGHAT and FQNNGV. Trimming took off 6 bases at V and 6 bases at J, with 13 bases between the two ends. The CDR3, as DNA: TGTGCCAGCAGTGTGGGGGGTTTGGATACGCAGTATTTT. Its translation: CASSVGGLDTQYF.

The chain has TRBV9 and TRBJ2-7; 7 bases are a match to TRBD1. The germline gives CDR1 SGDLS, CDR2 YYNGEE. The CDR3 has 14 amino acids. V dropped 4 bases and J dropped 2; count of bases not matched to a gene: 6. CDR3 region: CASSPVDRAYEQYF. CDR3 in DNA: TGTGCCAGCAGCCCCGTCGACAGGGCCTACGAGCAGTACTTC.

This chain links TRBV11-2 with TRBJ2-1; a possible D gene is TRBD1 (6 bases). Looked up from germline, CDR1 is SGHAT and CDR2 is FQNNGV. The CDR3 length is 14 residues. V lost 6 bases and J 1 base, leaving 10 bases between the germline ends. DNA for the CDR3: TGTGCCAGCAGGTATACAGGGTCCTACAATGAGCAGTTCTTC. Its protein product is CASRYTGSYNEQFF.

V usage is TRBV7-3 and J usage is TRBJ2-1; 8 bases match TRBD2. V trimming: 2 bases; J trimming: 5 bases; junction bases outside the gene matches: 5. The V gene's germline CDR1 is SGHTA and CDR2 FQGTGA. This CDR3 contains 15 residues. The CDR3 reads CASSLDEAGDNEQFF. In DNA form, the CDR3 reads TGTGCCAGCAGCTTAGATGAAGCGGGGGACAATGAGCAGTTCTTC.

This chain connects TRBV30 to TRBJ2-5; TRBD1 aligns across 8 bases. CDR3 length equals 15 residues. The junction had 4 bases not matched to a gene; V was cut back by 1 base and J by 0 bases. From germline, CDR1 is GTSNPN and CDR2 SVGIG (reference sequence). The DNA of the CDR3 is TGTGCCTGGAGTGCCTGGGACAGGTACCAAGAGACCCAGTACTTC. Translation gives CAWSAWDRYQETQYF. Full variable domain (rest looked up from reference TRBV30 and TRBJ2-5): SQTIHQWPATLVQPVGSPLSLECTVEGTSNPNLYWYRQAAGRGLQLLFYSVGIGQISSEVPQNLSASRPQDRQFILSSKKLLLSDSGFYLCAWSAWDRYQETQYFGPGTRLLVL.

The table lists this clone with a count of one. This chain uses TRBV18 with TRBJ2-3; D not resolved. Trimming left V 6 bases short and J 5 bases short, with 18 bases between. Germline V lookup: CDR1 KGHSH, CDR2 LQKENI. CDR3 length equals 15 residues. The CDR3 DNA is TGTGCCAGCTCGCCCGCCCCGACTGAGAGAGATACGCAGTATTTT. It yields the protein CASSPAPTERDTQYF. Looking up the rest from reference TRBV18 and TRBJ2-3 gives the full variable domain: NAGVMQNPRHLVRRRGQEARLRCSPMKGHSHVYWYRQLPEEGLKFMVYLQKENIIDESGMPKERFSAEFPKEGPSILRIQQVVRGDSAAYFCASSPAPTERDTQYFGPGTRLTVL.

The J gene is TRBJ2-7, the V gene TRBV5-1, with 12 bases aligning to TRBD2. There are 16 residues in the CDR3. V lost 4 bases and J lost 5; bases outside the gene matches: 10. Germline V gene sequence: CDR1 SGHRS, CDR2 YFSETQ. The CDR3 reads CASSRGTSGRPDEQYF. Written as DNA, the CDR3 is TGCGCCAGCAGCCGTGGAACTAGCGGGAGGCCCGACGAGCAGTACTTC.